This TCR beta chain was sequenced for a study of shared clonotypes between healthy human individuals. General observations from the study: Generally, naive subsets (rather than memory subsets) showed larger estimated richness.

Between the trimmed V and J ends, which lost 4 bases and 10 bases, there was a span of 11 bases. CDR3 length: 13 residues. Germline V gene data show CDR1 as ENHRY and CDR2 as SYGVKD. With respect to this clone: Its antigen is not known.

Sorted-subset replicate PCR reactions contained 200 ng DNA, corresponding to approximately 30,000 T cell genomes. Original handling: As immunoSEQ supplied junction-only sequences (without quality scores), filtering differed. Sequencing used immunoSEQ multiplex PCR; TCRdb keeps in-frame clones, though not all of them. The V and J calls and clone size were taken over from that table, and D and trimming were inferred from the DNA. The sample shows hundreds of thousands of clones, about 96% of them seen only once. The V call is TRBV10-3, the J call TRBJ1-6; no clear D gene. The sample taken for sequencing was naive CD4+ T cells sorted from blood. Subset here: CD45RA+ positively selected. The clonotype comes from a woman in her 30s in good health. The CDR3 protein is CAISAGEGSPLHF. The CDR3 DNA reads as TGTGCCATCAGTGCGGGCGAGGGATCACCCCTCCACTTT.